Listed below are T cell receptor beta chains from one sample, sequenced in a study of beta chain features in type 1 diabetes. The assay was immunoSEQ multiplex PCR, and TCRdb's table has in-frame clones only and misses some. This sample yields 95,000 to 150,000 clones, of which about 16% are seen a single time; over 2% belongs to the top ten. The sequencing input was central memory CD4+ T cells from blood. These receptor sequences come from a man younger than 45 with type 1 diabetes. Each CDR3 is given with its conserved first and last residue. Fields, in order: D gene, clone size, V gene, J gene, CDR3 protein, CDR3 DNA. A D gene is named only where the DNA matches it firmly. Size tells how often a clone was seen (once, few, many) or the class of an expanded clone, and some rows leave it out.

D: .
size: few
V: TRBV20-1
J: TRBJ1-5
CDR3: CSAGDRPQHF
DNA: TGCAGTGCTGGGGATAGACCCCAGCATTTT

D: TRBD2
size: few
V: TRBV11-2
J: TRBJ2-1
CDR3: CASSFHGTSYSNEQFF
DNA: TGTGCCAGCAGCTTCCATGGGACTAGTTATAGCAATGAGCAGTTCTTC

D: .
size: few
V: TRBV7-2
J: TRBJ1-2
CDR3: CASSPTAVGAYGYTF
DNA: TGTGCCAGCAGCCCCACAGCGGTTGGGGCCTATGGCTACACCTTC

D: .
size: few
V: TRBV20-1
J: TRBJ1-1
CDR3: CSARWGEGAFF
DNA: TGCAGTGCTAGGTGGGGAGAAGGAGCTTTCTTT

D: .
size: few
V: TRBV19
J: TRBJ1-2
CDR3: CASSTGDLPGNGYTF
DNA: TGTGCCAGTAGTACCGGGGACCTCCCGGGGAATGGCTACACCTTC

D: .
size: .
V: TRBV19
J: TRBJ2-1
CDR3: CASEAQPSRNEQFF
DNA: TGTGCCAGTGAAGCACAGCCCAGCAGAAATGAGCAGTTCTTC

D: .
size: .
V: TRBV4-2
J: TRBJ1-6
CDR3: CASSQDNRGNSPLHF
DNA: TGTGCCAGCAGCCAGGACAATCGGGGAAATTCACCCCTCCACTTT

D: TRBD1
size: .
V: TRBV7-9
J: TRBJ2-7
CDR3: CASSLGTGEQYF
DNA: TGTGCCAGCAGCTTGGGGACAGGCGAGCAGTACTTC

D: .
size: few
V: TRBV19
J: TRBJ2-5
CDR3: CASNSPGDPWETQYF
DNA: TGTGCCAGTAATTCTCCAGGGGACCCATGGGAGACCCAGTACTTC

D: .
size: .
V: TRBV18
J: TRBJ1-5
CDR3: CASSPGRNPQHF
DNA: TGTGCCAGCTCACCAGGGAGAAATCCCCAGCATTTT

D: TRBD2
size: .
V: TRBV19
J: TRBJ2-7
CDR3: CASVEERTSGYEQYF
DNA: TGTGCCAGCGTCGAGGAGAGGACTAGCGGATACGAGCAGTACTTC

D: .
size: .
V: TRBV28
J: TRBJ2-4
CDR3: CASSSKRVLAKNIQYF
DNA: TGTGCCAGCAGTTCCAAGAGGGTCTTAGCCAAAAACATTCAGTACTTC

D: TRBD1
size: few
V: TRBV2
J: TRBJ1-3
CDR3: CASSGQVEVNTIYF
DNA: TGTGCCAGCAGCGGACAGGTCGAAGTAAACACCATATATTTT

D: .
size: many
V: TRBV28
J: TRBJ1-6
CDR3: CASSSPNSPLHF
DNA: TGTGCCAGCAGTTCCCCTAATTCACCCCTCCACTTT

D: TRBD1
size: many
V: TRBV7-9
J: TRBJ1-6
CDR3: CASSDDRQGNSPLHF
DNA: TGTGCCAGCAGCGACGACAGACAGGGTAATTCACCCCTCCACTTT

D: TRBD1
size: few
V: TRBV7-9
J: TRBJ2-4
CDR3: CASSHSGQLNIQYF
DNA: TGTGCCAGCAGCCATTCGGGACAGCTAAACATTCAGTACTTC

D: .
size: few
V: TRBV9
J: TRBJ2-1
CDR3: CASSVGDGYHTYNEQFF
DNA: TGTGCCAGCAGCGTAGGGGACGGATACCATACCTACAATGAGCAGTTCTTC

D: .
size: few
V: TRBV23-1
J: TRBJ1-2
CDR3: CASSQSQSYGYTF
DNA: TGCGCCAGCAGTCAAAGCCAGTCCTATGGCTACACCTTC

D: TRBD1
size: many
V: TRBV2
J: TRBJ2-1
CDR3: CASRSLGQGLEQFF
DNA: TGTGCCAGCAGGTCCCTGGGACAGGGACTTGAGCAGTTCTTC

D: .
size: few
V: TRBV6-5
J: TRBJ1-1
CDR3: CASSSNRQLTGAFF
DNA: TGTGCCAGCAGTTCCAATCGACAGTTGACAGGAGCTTTCTTT

D: TRBD2
size: medium-sized
V: TRBV10-3
J: TRBJ2-1
CDR3: CAITSGNNEQFF
DNA: TGTGCCATAACTAGCGGGAACAATGAGCAGTTCTTC

D: .
size: few
V: TRBV18
J: TRBJ2-3
CDR3: CASSPSPSQRTQYF
DNA: TGTGCCAGCTCACCGTCCCCTTCGCAGCGGACGCAGTATTTT

D: .
size: few
V: TRBV5-4
J: TRBJ2-1
CDR3: CASSKQGRGKYNEQFF
DNA: TGTGCCAGCAGTAAACAGGGGCGGGGGAAGTACAATGAGCAGTTCTTC

D: TRBD1
size: few
V: TRBV5-4
J: TRBJ2-7
CDR3: CASSPGQQYSYEQYF
DNA: TGTGCCAGCAGCCCGGGACAGCAATACTCCTACGAGCAGTACTTC

D: .
size: many
V: TRBV7-2
J: TRBJ2-5
CDR3: CASSLVGWGQETQYF
DNA: TGTGCCAGCAGCTTAGTGGGCTGGGGCCAAGAGACCCAGTACTTC

D: TRBD1
size: few
V: TRBV25-1
J: TRBJ2-1
CDR3: CASSGWTGAYNEQFF
DNA: TGTGCCAGCAGTGGCTGGACAGGGGCATACAATGAGCAGTTCTTC

D: .
size: few
V: TRBV10-3
J: TRBJ1-2
CDR3: CAISDYEFSDGYTF
DNA: TGTGCCATCAGTGACTACGAATTTTCGGATGGCTACACCTTC

D: .
size: .
V: TRBV12-5
J: TRBJ1-2
CDR3: CASALGTSYGYTF
DNA: TGTGCTAGTGCTCTCGGGACAAGCTATGGCTACACCTTC

D: TRBD1
size: .
V: TRBV7-7
J: TRBJ2-1
CDR3: CASSGGQAVRNEQFF
DNA: TGTGCCAGCAGTGGTGGACAGGCGGTTAGGAATGAGCAGTTCTTC

D: .
size: .
V: TRBV5-6
J: TRBJ2-3
CDR3: CASPPQSGLSTDTQYF
DNA: TGTGCCAGCCCGCCTCAATCAGGGCTTAGCACAGATACGCAGTATTTT

D: .
size: .
V: TRBV28
J: TRBJ2-7
CDR3: CASSLSYTSYEQYF
DNA: TGTGCCAGCAGTTTATCGTACACCTCCTACGAGCAGTACTTC

D: .
size: few
V: TRBV4-2
J: TRBJ1-2
CDR3: CASREGGAANYGYTF
DNA: TGTGCCAGCAGAGAGGGAGGGGCCGCTAACTATGGCTACACCTTC

D: .
size: many
V: TRBV2
J: TRBJ2-7
CDR3: CASSEYTGSYEQYF
DNA: TGTGCCAGCAGTGAGTATACAGGTTCCTACGAGCAGTACTTC